A selection of T cell receptor beta chains follows, all from one sample in a study of identical twins' blood T cells. Each CDR3 protein gets one entry after TCRdb re-called the 5' RACE reads with MiXCR. The table has hundreds of thousands of distinct CDR3 sequences, 28% seen once; the top ten hold approximately 6.6%. The specimen was PBMCs. The receptor set was obtained from a woman aged 18 to 55 in good health. Each CDR3 is given with its conserved first and last residue. A D gene is named only where the DNA matches it firmly. Size tells how often a clone was seen (once, few, many) or the class of an expanded clone, and some rows leave it out.

clone_size d_call j_call v_call cdr3_nt cdr3_aa
. TRBD2 TRBJ2-1 TRBV11-2 TGTGCCAGCAGCCGACTAGCGGCCTACTCCTACAATGAGCAGTTCTTC CASSRLAAYSYNEQFF
few . TRBJ2-1 TRBV14 TGTGCCAGCAGCCAAGGCAGAATGGGGGGGCATTTCGATGAGCAGTTCTTC CASSQGRMGGHFDEQFF
once . TRBJ1-1 TRBV6-5 TGTGCCAGCAGTTACTCGCTTCCAGGAGTGGGGACTGAAGCTTTCTTT CASSYSLPGVGTEAFF
. . TRBJ1-2 TRBV6-6 TGTGCCAGCAGCCCGGACCGGGGACGGGGCTACACCTTC CASSPDRGRGYTF
. . TRBJ1-1 TRBV20-1 TGCAGTGCTTCAAGACAGGACCACACTGAAGCTTTCTTT CSASRQDHTEAFF
few TRBD1 TRBJ1-2 TRBV5-1 TGCGCCAGCAGCCCTACAGGGGCTGACTATGGCTACACCTTC CASSPTGADYGYTF
few . TRBJ1-1 TRBV5-1 TGCGCCAGCAGCTTGGCCGGGGTTGATTTTGAAGCTTTCTTT CASSLAGVDFEAFF
many . TRBJ2-1 TRBV29-1 TGCAGCGTTGTCGCGAGACAGCAGTTCTTC CSVVARQQFF
many TRBD1 TRBJ2-7 TRBV14 TGTGCCAGCAGCTACAGGGGGACCTACGAGCAGTACTTC CASSYRGTYEQYF
few TRBD1 TRBJ1-5 TRBV20-1 TGCAGTGCTGGACAGACAGGGAGGCTTCAGCCCCAGCATTTT CSAGQTGRLQPQHF
. TRBD1 TRBJ2-3 TRBV20-1 TGCAGTGCTAGAGTTACAGGGGCACCAGATACGCAGTATTTT CSARVTGAPDTQYF
medium-sized TRBD2 TRBJ2-1 TRBV7-6 TGTGCCAGCAGCCATAGCGGGGTACTGAACCATGAGCAGTTCTTC CASSHSGVLNHEQFF
. . TRBJ2-2 TRBV11-2 TGTGCCAGCAGCTTTCTCGCCGGGGAGCTGTTTTTT CASSFLAGELFF
. . TRBJ1-1 TRBV19 TGTGCCAGTAGCCCGGGGGGGACGAACACTGAAGCTTTCTTT CASSPGGTNTEAFF
. . TRBJ2-2 TRBV5-1 TGCGCCAGCAGCTATGGGAGTGCCGGGGAGCTGTTTTTT CASSYGSAGELFF
many . TRBJ2-1 TRBV19 TGTGCCAGTAGTTTCGCGTACTCCTACAATGAGCAGTTCTTC CASSFAYSYNEQFF
few . TRBJ1-5 TRBV19 TGTGCCAGTAGTGACCGGGCCGGACAGCCCCAGCATTTT CASSDRAGQPQHF
. TRBD1 TRBJ2-3 TRBV5-4 TGTGCCAGCAGCTTGAGGACAGGGGATATAGATACGCAGTATTTT CASSLRTGDIDTQYF
. TRBD1 TRBJ1-6 TRBV12-3/TRBV12-4 TGTGCCAGCACCACCGACAGGGGGAATTCACCCCTCCACTTT CASTTDRGNSPLHF
few TRBD2 TRBJ2-1 TRBV3-1 TGTGCCAGCAGCCAAAATGGGACTATCAGAGGGGCCAATGAGCAGTTCTTC CASSQNGTIRGANEQFF
. . TRBJ1-2 TRBV29-1 TGCAGCGTTGCGGCCTCCCAAGGCGATTGCTACACCTTC CSVAASQGDCYTF
few TRBD2 TRBJ2-2 TRBV10-3 TGTGCCACTACGACTAGCACTGGCGGGGAGCTGTTTTTT CATTTSTGGELFF
few . TRBJ2-7 TRBV5-1 TGCGCCAGCAGGGAACGCTACGAGCAGTACTTC CASRERYEQYF
. . TRBJ2-7 TRBV7-9 TGTGCCAGCAGCTTAGCGAAGGAAATAGCGGAAAGCTACGAGCAGTACTTC CASSLAKEIAESYEQYF
few TRBD1 TRBJ2-7 TRBV7-8 TGTGCCAGCAGCTTAGGTGCCGGGACAGGGGATTACCACGAGCAGTACTTC CASSLGAGTGDYHEQYF
. . TRBJ1-4 TRBV7-2 TGTGCCAGCAGCTTAGAGGTTTCGAGGGGAAGAGAAAAACTGTTTTTT CASSLEVSRGREKLFF
many TRBD2 TRBJ2-3 TRBV20-1 TGCAGTGCTAGTGCTAGCGGCTTCACAGATACGCAGTATTTT CSASASGFTDTQYF
many TRBD1 TRBJ2-1 TRBV28 TGTGCCAGCAGTTTAAGGGACAGGGATTTCGATGAGCAGTTCTTC CASSLRDRDFDEQFF
. . TRBJ1-1 TRBV7-2 TGTGCCAGCAGCTCCGGGCCGAGAAACACTGAAGCTTTCTTT CASSSGPRNTEAFF
. TRBD1 TRBJ1-1 TRBV20-1 TGCAGTGCTAGCAAAAGGACAGGGGGCCTGGCTGAAGCTTTCTTT CSASKRTGGLAEAFF
. TRBD2 TRBJ2-3 TRBV19 TGTGCCAGTAGTATCCTACTAGCGGGAGCAGATACGCAGTATTTT CASSILLAGADTQYF
. TRBD1 TRBJ1-1 TRBV6-1 TGTGCCAGCAGTCGTCAGGGGGTAGGCACTGAAGCTTTCTTT CASSRQGVGTEAFF
. . TRBJ2-2 TRBV20-1 TGCAGTGCTAGCCTCGGGACTCACACCGGGGAGCTGTTTTTT CSASLGTHTGELFF
many . TRBJ1-1 TRBV5-1 TGCGCCAGCAGCTTGGTGCCTAACACTGAAGCTTTCTTT CASSLVPNTEAFF
many . TRBJ2-3 TRBV2 TGTGCCAGCAGTGAGGGTACGCAGTATTTT CASSEGTQYF
. TRBD1 TRBJ1-1 TRBV29-1 TGCAGCGTTCACCAGGGGGCGAACACTGAAGCTTTCTTT CSVHQGANTEAFF
. . TRBJ1-4 TRBV7-8 TGTGACAGCAGCTTAGGGGAGGGAGTCAAACTGTTTTTT CDSSLGEGVKLFF
few . TRBJ2-3 TRBV12-3/TRBV12-4 TGTGCCAGCAGTTCAAGGGTGGCCAACACAGATACGCAGTATTTT CASSSRVANTDTQYF
. . TRBJ1-1 TRBV20-1 TGCAGTGCTAGAGATTTGACAGTGAACACTGAAGCTTTCTTT CSARDLTVNTEAFF
. . TRBJ1-1 TRBV12-5 TGTGCTAGTGGCCCAAATAAGAACACTGAAGCTTTCTTT CASGPNKNTEAFF
. . TRBJ1-6 TRBV20-1 TGCAGTGCCAAGAGAGAGAGCTCCTATAATTCACCCCTCCACTTT CSAKRESSYNSPLHF
. TRBD1 TRBJ2-7 TRBV5-6 TGTGCCAGCAGACGACAGGGTAGAGCCTACGAGCAGTACTTC CASRRQGRAYEQYF
. . TRBJ1-3 TRBV6-2/TRBV6-3 TGTGCCACCGACAGGCCTCGCTCTGGAAACACCATATATTTT CATDRPRSGNTIYF
. . TRBJ2-1 TRBV5-6 TGTGCCAGCAGCTTGGTTGGAGTGGCCAATGAGCAGTTCTTC CASSLVGVANEQFF
. TRBD1 TRBJ1-1 TRBV5-1 TGCGCCACCAAGACAGGGATCCGGGCCACTGAAGCTTTCTTT CATKTGIRATEAFF
. . TRBJ2-1 TRBV29-1 TGCAGCGTTATGAGAAACTCCTACAATGAGCAGTTCTTC CSVMRNSYNEQFF
. . TRBJ1-4 TRBV7-2 TGTGCCAGCACTCAGCCAAATGAAAAACTGTTTTTT CASTQPNEKLFF
many . TRBJ2-3 TRBV4-3 TGCGCCAGCAGCCAATTCGCCGATACGCAGTATTTT CASSQFADTQYF
few . TRBJ2-5 TRBV19 TGTGCCAGTAGTATCACGGCGGGCCAAGAGACCCAGTACTTC CASSITAGQETQYF
. . TRBJ2-1 TRBV5-1 TGCGCCAGCAGCTTGGCCGGGGTGGCCAGCTCCTACAATGAGCAGTTCTTC CASSLAGVASSYNEQFF
. . TRBJ1-3 TRBV12-3/TRBV12-4 TGTGCCAGCAGTTATTTTTTGGCCGGAAACACCATATATTTT CASSYFLAGNTIYF
. . TRBJ2-2 TRBV3-1 TGTGCCAGCAGCCAAGATATTGGCGGCACCGGGGAGCTGTTTTTT CASSQDIGGTGELFF
few TRBD2 TRBJ2-1 TRBV7-2 TGTGCCAGCAGCTTCCCCGTCGGGACTAGCAACAATGAGCAGTTCTTC CASSFPVGTSNNEQFF
few . TRBJ1-5 TRBV6-1 TGTGCCAGCAGTGCCACACCGGGATTTAGCAATCAGCCCCAGCATTTT CASSATPGFSNQPQHF